This TCR beta chain is drawn from a study of neurological immune-mediated disorders. V shed 4 bases and J shed 0 bases, with 11 bases lying between them. CDR3 length: 16 amino acids. Germline loops: CDR1 KGHDR, CDR2 SFDVKD. The table lists this clonotype with many counts. Its antigen is currently unknown. The sorted libraries were made from over 800,000 CD4+ or CD8+ T cells. The cDNA was synthesized by means of template-switch 5'RACE, which was carried out with 10-nucleotide random UMIs. TCRdb passed the 5' RACE reads through MiXCR, listing each CDR3 protein once. The table records more than 15,000 distinct CDR3 sequences, about 15% of them present only once. Study-wide points: CDR3 amino acid sequences of expanded clones were not shared across subjects, a result suggesting private repertoires in all groups.

V is TRBV24-1 and J is TRBJ2-2; D is undetermined. The sequence was collected from a woman aged 60-70 years with HTLV-1-associated myelopathy (HAM/TSP). The material sequenced was CD4+ T cells from blood. The CDR3, as DNA: TGTGCCACCAGTGACCCCAGACGGGCGAACACCGGGGAGCTGTTTTTT. Its translation is CATSDPRRANTGELFF.